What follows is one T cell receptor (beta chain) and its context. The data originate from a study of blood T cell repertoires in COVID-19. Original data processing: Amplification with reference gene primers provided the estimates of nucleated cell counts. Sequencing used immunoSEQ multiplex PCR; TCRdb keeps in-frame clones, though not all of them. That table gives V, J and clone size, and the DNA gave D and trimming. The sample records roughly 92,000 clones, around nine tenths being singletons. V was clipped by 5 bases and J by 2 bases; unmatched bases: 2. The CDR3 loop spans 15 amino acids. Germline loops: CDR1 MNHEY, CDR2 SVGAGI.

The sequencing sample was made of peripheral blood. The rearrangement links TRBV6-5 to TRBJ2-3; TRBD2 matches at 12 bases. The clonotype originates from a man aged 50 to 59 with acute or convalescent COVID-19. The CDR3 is CASSRLAGVTDTQYF. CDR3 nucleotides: TGTGCCAGCAGTCGACTAGCGGGAGTCACAGATACGCAGTATTTT.